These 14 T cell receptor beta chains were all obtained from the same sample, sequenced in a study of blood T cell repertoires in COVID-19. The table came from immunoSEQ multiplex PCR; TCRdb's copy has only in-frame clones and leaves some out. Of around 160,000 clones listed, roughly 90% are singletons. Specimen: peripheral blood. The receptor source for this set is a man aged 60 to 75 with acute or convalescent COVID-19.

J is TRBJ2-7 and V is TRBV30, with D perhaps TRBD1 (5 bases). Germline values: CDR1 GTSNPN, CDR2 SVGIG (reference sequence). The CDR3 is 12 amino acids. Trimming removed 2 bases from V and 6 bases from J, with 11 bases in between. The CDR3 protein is CAWSSGKGEQYF. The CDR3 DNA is TGTGCCTGGAGTTCAGGGAAGGGCGAGCAGTACTTC.

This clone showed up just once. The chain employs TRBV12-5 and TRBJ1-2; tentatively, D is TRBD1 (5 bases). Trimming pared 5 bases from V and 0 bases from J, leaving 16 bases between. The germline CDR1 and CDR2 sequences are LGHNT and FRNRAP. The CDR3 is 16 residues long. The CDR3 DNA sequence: TGTGCTAGTGGTCAATCGGGGGACCAAGCTAACTATGGCTACACCTTC. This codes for CASGQSGDQANYGYTF.

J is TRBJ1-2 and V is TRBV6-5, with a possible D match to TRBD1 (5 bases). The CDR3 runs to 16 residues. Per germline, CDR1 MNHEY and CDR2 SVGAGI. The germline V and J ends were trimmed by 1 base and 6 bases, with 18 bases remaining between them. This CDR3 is CASSYYQAARVDGYTF. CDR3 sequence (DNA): TGTGCCAGCAGTTACTACCAAGCAGCCAGGGTTGATGGCTACACCTTC.

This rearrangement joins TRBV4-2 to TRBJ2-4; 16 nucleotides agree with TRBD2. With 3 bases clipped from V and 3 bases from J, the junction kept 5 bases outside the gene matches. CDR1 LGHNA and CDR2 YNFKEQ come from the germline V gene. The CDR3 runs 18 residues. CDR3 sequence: CASSQGTSGGVGKNIQYF. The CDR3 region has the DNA TGTGCCAGCAGCCAGGGGACTAGCGGGGGGGTAGGCAAAAACATTCAGTACTTC.

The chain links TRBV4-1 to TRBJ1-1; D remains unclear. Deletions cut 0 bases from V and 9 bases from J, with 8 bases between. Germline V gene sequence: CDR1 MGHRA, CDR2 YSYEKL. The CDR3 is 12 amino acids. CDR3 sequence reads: CASSQDEEKAFF. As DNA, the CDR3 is TGCGCCAGCAGCCAAGATGAGGAAAAAGCTTTCTTT.

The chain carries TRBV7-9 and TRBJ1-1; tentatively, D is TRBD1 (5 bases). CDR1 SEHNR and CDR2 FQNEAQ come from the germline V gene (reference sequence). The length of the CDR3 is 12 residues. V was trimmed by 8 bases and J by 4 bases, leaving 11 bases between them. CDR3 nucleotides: TGTGCCAGCCACGGAGGGGCCACTGAAGCTTTCTTT. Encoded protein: CASHGGATEAFF.

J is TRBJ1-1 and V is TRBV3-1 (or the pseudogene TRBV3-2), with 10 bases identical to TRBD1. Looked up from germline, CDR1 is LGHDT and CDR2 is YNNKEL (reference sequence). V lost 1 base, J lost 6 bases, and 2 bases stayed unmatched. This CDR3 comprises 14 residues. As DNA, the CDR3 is TGTGCCAGCAGCCAAGGGGACAGGGGACCTGAAGCTTTCTTT. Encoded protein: CASSQGDRGPEAFF.

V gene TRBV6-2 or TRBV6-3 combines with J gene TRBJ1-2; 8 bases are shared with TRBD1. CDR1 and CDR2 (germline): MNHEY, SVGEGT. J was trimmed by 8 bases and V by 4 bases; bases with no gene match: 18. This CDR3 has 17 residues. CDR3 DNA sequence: TGTGCCAGCAGTTTACTCGACGTCCAGGGGGCCCAGCGAGGCTACACCTTC. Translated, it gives CASSLLDVQGAQRGYTF.

The CDR3 bases are TGTGCCAGGAGGACGGAGGACGGCACAGATACGCAGTATTTT. Amino acid sequence: CARRTEDGTDTQYF. The genes are TRBV6-5 and TRBJ2-3, with a possible D match to TRBD2 (5 bases). V lost 9 bases, J lost 1 base, and 14 bases lay in between. CDR1 and CDR2 from the germline V gene are MNHEY and SVGAGI. This CDR3 region has 14 residues.

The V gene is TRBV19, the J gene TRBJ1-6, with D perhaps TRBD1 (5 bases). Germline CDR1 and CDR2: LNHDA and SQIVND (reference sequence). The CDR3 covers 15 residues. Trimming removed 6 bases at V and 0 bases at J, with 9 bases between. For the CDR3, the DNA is TGTGCCAGTAGGACAGACAGCTCCTATAATTCACCCCTCCACTTT. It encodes CASRTDSSYNSPLHF. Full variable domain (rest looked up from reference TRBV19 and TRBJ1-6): DGGITQSPKYLFRKEGQNVTLSCEQNLNHDAMYWYRQDPGQGLRLIYYSQIVNDFQKGDIAEGYSVSREKKESFPLTVTSAQKNPTAFYLCASRTDSSYNSPLHFGNGTRLTVT.

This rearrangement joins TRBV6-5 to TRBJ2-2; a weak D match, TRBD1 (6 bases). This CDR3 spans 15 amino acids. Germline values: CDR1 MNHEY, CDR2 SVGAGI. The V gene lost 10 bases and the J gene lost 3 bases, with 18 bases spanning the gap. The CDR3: CATQRGRGYTGELFF. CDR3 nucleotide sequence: TGTGCCACTCAACGGGGCAGGGGATACACCGGGGAGCTGTTTTTT.

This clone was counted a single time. CDR3 sequence: CASSYGATGDYEQYF. The CDR3 bases are TGTGCCAGCAGCTATGGGGCTACAGGGGACTACGAGCAGTACTTC. This rearrangement joins TRBV27 to TRBJ2-7; 7 nucleotides match TRBD1. CDR3 length: 15 residues. V was clipped by 6 bases and J by 3 bases; unmatched bases: 11. CDR1 is MNHEY and CDR2 is SMNVEV in the germline V gene (reference sequence).

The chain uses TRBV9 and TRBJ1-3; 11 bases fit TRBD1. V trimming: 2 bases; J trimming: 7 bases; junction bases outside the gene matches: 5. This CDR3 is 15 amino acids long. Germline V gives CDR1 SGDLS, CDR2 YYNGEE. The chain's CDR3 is CASSVGGQGANTIYF. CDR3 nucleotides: TGTGCCAGCAGCGTCGGCGGACAGGGGGCTAACACCATATATTTT.

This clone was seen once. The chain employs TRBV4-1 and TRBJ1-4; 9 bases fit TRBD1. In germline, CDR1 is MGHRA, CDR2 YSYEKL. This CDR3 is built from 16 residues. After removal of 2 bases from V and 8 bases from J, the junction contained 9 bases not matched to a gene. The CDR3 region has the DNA TGCGCCAGCAGCCAATACGGGGGACAGGGAGGGGAAAAACTGTTTTTT. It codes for CASSQYGGQGGEKLFF.